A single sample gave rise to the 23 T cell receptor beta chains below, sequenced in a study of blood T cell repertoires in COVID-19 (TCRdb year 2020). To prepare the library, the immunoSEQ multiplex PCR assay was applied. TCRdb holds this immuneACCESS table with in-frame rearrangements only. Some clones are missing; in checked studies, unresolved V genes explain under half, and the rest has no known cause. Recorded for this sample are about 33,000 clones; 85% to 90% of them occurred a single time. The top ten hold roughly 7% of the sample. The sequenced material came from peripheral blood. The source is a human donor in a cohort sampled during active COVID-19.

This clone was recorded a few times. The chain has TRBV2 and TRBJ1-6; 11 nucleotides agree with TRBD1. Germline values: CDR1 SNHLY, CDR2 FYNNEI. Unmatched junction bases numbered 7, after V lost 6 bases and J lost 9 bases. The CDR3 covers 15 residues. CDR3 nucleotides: TGTGCCAGCAGACCCATGGGGACAGGGGGTTCACCCCTCCACTTT. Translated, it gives CASRPMGTGGSPLHF.

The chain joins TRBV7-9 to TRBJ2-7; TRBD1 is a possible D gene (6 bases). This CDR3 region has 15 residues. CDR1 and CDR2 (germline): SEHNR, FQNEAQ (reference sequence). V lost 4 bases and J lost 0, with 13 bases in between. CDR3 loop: CASSSGTYSSYEQYF. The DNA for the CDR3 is TGTGCCAGCAGCTCCGGGACATACTCCTCCTACGAGCAGTACTTC.

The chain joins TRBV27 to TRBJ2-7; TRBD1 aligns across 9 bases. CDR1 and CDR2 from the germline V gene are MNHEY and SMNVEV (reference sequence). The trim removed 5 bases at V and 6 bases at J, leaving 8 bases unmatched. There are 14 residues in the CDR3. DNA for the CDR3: TGTGCCAGCAGTCCAGGGACAGGGTTCTCCGAGCAGTACTTC. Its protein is CASSPGTGFSEQYF.

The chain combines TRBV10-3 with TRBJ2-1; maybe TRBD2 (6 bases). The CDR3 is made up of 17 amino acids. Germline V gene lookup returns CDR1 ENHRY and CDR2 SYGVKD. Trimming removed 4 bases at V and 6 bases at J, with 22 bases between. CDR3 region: CAISVRAGPSGGNEQFF. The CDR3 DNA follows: TGTGCCATCAGTGTACGAGCGGGTCCCTCGGGTGGCAATGAGCAGTTCTTC.

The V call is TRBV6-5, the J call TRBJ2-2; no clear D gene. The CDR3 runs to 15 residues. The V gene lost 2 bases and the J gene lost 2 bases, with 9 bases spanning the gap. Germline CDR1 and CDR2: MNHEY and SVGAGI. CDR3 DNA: TGTGCCAGCAGTTACACGACACCAAACACCGGGGAGCTGTTTTTT. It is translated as CASSYTTPNTGELFF.

The CDR3 sequence is CASSVPKSTSGRTFSYNEQFF. CDR3 bases: TGTGCCAGCAGCGTACCGAAATCGACTAGCGGGAGAACGTTCTCCTACAATGAGCAGTTCTTC. The V gene is TRBV9, the J gene TRBJ2-1; 12 nucleotides agree with TRBD2. The CDR3 runs 21 residues. Germline values: CDR1 SGDLS, CDR2 YYNGEE. The V and J ends lost 1 base and 0 bases, in that order; junction bases with no gene match: 14. The entire variable domain, with the rest obtained from reference TRBV9 and TRBJ2-1, is as follows: DSGVTQTPKHLITATGQRVTLRCSPRSGDLSVYWYQQSLDQGLQFLIQYYNGEERAKGNILERFSAQQFPDLHSELNLSSLELGDSALYFCASSVPKSTSGRTFSYNEQFFGPGTRLTVL.

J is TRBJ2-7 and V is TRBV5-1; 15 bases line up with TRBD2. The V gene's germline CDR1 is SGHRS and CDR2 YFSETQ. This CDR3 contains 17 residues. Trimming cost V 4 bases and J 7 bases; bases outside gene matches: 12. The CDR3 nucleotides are TGCGCCAGCAGCCCCCTAGGACTAGCGGGAGGGCCGGGGGAGCAGTACTTC. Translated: CASSPLGLAGGPGEQYF. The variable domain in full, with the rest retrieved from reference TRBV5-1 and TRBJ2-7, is KAGVTQTPRYLIKTRGQQVTLSCSPISGHRSVSWYQQTPGQGLQFLFEYFSETQRNKGNFPGRFSGRQFSNSRSEMNVSTLELGDSALYLCASSPLGLAGGPGEQYFGPGTRLTVT.

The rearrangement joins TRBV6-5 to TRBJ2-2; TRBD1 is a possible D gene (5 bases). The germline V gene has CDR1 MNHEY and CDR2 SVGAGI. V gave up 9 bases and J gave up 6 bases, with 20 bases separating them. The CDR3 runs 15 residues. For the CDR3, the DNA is TGTGCCAGTTCAAGCCCGAGACAGTACCCCGGGGAGCTGTTTTTT. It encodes CASSSPRQYPGELFF.

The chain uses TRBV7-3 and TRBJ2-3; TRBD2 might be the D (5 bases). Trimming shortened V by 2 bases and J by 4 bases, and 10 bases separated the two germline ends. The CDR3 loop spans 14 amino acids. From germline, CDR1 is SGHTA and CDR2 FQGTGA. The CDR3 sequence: CASSLAGWADTQYF. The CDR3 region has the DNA TGTGCCAGCAGCTTAGCGGGTTGGGCAGATACGCAGTATTTT.

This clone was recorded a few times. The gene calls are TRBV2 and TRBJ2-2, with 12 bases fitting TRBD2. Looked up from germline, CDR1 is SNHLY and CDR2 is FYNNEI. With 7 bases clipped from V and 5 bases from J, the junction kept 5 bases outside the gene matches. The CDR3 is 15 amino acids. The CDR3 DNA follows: TGTGCCAGCAAGACTAGCGGGAGAGGAACCGGGGAGCTGTTTTTT. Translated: CASKTSGRGTGELFF.

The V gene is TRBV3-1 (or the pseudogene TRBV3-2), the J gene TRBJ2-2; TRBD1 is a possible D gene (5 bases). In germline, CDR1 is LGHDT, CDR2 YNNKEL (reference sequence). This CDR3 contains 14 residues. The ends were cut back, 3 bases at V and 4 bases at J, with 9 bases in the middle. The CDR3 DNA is TGTGCCAGCAGCCAGGGGCATCCCACCGGGGAGCTGTTTTTT. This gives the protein CASSQGHPTGELFF.

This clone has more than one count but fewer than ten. The CDR3 DNA is TGTGCCAGTAGTCCATCCGGGACAGGGGGCCTAGCGTCCGGGGAGCTGTTTTTT. Protein: CASSPSGTGGLASGELFF. The chain recombines TRBV19 with TRBJ2-2; 12 bases match TRBD1. Germline CDR1 and CDR2: LNHDA and SQIVND (reference sequence). This CDR3 is built from 18 residues. The junction had 13 bases not matched to a gene; V was cut back by 5 bases and J by 6 bases.

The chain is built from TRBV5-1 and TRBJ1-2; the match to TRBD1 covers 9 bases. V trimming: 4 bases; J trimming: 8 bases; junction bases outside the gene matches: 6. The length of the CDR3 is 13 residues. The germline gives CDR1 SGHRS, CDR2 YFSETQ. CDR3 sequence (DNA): TGCGCCAGCAGCAACCTTACAGGGGGCGGCTACACCTTC. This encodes CASSNLTGGGYTF.

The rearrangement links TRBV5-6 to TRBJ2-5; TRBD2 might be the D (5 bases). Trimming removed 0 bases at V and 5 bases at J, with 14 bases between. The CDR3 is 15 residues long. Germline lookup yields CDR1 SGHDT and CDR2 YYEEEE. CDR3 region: CASSLEVGVGETQYF. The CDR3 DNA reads TGTGCCAGCAGCTTGGAAGTGGGAGTCGGTGAGACCCAGTACTTC.

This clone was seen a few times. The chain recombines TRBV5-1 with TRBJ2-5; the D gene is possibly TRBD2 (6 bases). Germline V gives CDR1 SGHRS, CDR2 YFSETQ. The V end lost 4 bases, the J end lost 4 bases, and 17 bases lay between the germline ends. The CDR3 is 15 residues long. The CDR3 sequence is CASSQGLLSGETQYF. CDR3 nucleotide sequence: TGCGCCAGCAGCCAGGGACTCCTTAGCGGAGAGACCCAGTACTTC.

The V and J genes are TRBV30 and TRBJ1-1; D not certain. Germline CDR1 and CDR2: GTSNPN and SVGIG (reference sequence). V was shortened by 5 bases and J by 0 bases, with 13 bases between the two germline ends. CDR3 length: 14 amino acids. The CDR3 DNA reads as TGTGCCTGGTCCCTAGGTCCCATGAACACTGAAGCTTTCTTT. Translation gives CAWSLGPMNTEAFF.

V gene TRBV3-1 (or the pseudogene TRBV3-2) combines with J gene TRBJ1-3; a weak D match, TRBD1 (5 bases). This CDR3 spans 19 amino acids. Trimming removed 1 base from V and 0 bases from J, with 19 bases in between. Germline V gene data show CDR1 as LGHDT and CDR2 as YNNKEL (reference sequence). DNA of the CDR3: TGTGCCAGCAGCCAAGCCACCGGCCCCCTACAGGTCTCTGGAAACACCATATATTTT. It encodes CASSQATGPLQVSGNTIYF.

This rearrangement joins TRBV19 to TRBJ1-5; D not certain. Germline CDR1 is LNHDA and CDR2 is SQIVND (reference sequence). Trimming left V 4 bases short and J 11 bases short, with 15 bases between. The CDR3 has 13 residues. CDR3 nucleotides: TGTGCCAGTAGTAGGGCGGGTCCCTCGACCCAGCATTTT. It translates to CASSRAGPSTQHF.

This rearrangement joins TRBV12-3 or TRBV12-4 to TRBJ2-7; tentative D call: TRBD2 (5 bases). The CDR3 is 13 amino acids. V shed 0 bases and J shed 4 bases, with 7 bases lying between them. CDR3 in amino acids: CASSLAGGYEQYF. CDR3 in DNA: TGTGCCAGCAGTTTAGCGGGCGGGTACGAGCAGTACTTC.

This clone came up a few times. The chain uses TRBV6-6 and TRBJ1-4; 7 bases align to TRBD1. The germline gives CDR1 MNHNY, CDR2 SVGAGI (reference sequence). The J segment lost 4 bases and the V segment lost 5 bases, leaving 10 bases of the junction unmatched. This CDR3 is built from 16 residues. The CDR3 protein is CASSRETGAFNEKLFF. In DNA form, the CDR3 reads TGTGCCAGCAGTCGAGAAACAGGGGCCTTTAATGAAAAACTGTTTTTT.

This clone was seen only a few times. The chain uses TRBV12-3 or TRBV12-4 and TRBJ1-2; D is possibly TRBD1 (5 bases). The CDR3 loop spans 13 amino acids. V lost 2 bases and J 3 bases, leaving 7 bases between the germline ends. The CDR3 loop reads CASSLNRYYGYTF. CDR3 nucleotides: TGTGCCAGCAGTTTAAACAGGTACTATGGCTACACCTTC.

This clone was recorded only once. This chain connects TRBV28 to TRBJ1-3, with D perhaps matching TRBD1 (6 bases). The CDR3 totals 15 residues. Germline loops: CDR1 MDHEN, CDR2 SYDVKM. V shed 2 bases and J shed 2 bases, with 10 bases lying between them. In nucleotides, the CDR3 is TGTGCCAGCAGTTTAGGGACATGGGCTGGAAACACCATATATTTT. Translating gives CASSLGTWAGNTIYF.

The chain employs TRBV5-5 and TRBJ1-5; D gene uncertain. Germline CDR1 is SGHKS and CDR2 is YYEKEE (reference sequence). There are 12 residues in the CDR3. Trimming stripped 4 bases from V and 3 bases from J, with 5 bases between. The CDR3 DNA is TGTGCCAGCAGCGAGGACAATCAGCCCCAGCATTTT. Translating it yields CASSEDNQPQHF. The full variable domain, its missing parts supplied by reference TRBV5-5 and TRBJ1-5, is DAGVTQSPTHLIKTRGQQVTLRCSPISGHKSVSWYQQVLGQGPQFIFQYYEKEERGRGNFPDRFSARQFPNYSSELNVNALLLGDSALYLCASSEDNQPQHFGDGTRLSIL.